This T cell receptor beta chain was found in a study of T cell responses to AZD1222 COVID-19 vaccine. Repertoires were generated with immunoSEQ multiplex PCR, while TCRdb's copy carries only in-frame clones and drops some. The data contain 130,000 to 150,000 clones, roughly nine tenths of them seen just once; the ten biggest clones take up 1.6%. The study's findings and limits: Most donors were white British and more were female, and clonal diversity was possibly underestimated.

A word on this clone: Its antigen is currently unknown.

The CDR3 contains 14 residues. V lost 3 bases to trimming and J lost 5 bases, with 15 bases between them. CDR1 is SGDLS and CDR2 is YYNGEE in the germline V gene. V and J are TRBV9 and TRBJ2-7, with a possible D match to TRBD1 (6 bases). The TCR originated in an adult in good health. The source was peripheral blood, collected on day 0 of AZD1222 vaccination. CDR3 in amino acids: CASSAGDLGNEQYF. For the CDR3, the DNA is TGTGCCAGCAGCGCAGGGGACCTGGGCAACGAGCAGTACTTC.